One T cell receptor (beta chain) is described in this entry. Its specificity is not known. The source of the sample is a study of T cell responses to AZD1222 COVID-19 vaccine. Findings of the study overall: Vaccine-associated CD4 TCRs ranged over spike, dominating at 160-218 and 743-854. Donor demographics were predominantly white British with a female majority; clonal diversity may be underestimated. The study found Spike-specific TCR breadth and depth rose after two AZD1222 doses.

From germline, CDR1 is SGDLS and CDR2 YYNGEE. Trimming took 0 bases from V and 6 from J, leaving 6 bases between them. The CDR3 sequence is 13 residues long. Sequencing was performed with immunoSEQ multiplex PCR; in TCRdb, only in-frame clones are kept and a portion is missing. Among about 100,000 clones listed, approximately 89% were seen once. V and J are TRBV9 and TRBJ1-4; D remains ambiguous. Specimen: peripheral blood, collected on day 0 of MenACWY control vaccination. The receptor was derived from an adult in good health. CDR3 DNA sequence: TGTGCCAGCAGCGTAGGCTTGCATGAAAAACTGTTTTTT. This gives the protein CASSVGLHEKLFF. Full variable domain (remainder filled in from reference TRBV9 and TRBJ1-4): DSGVTQTPKHLITATGQRVTLRCSPRSGDLSVYWYQQSLDQGLQFLIQYYNGEERAKGNILERFSAQQFPDLHSELNLSSLELGDSALYFCASSVGLHEKLFFGSGTQLSVL.